Listed here is a single T cell receptor (beta chain). Its antigen remains unidentified. Per-nucleotide qualities are absent, and no much larger clonotype sits a single base away. The intended sense of this specimen's time point label: more than 10 months on ibrutinib. For TCR beta library preparation, roughly 2.1 micrograms of genomic DNA were isolated from cryopreserved PBMCs. Longitudinal blood samples from CLL patients on ibrutinib monotherapy were analyzed using high-throughput TCR beta sequencing. The patients took part in an open-label, single-center phase 2 trial of ibrutinib monotherapy. A MiSeq instrument was used for deep resolution sequencing, which targeted depths ranging from 1 in 1 million up to 1 in 200,000 T cells, with coverage averaging 10x for each clonotype. The immunoSEQ hsTCRB Kit was used to generate the TCR beta libraries. The published analysis was carried out like this. The data were analyzed with ImmunoSEQ Analyzer and ImmunoSEQ Data Assistant, and V, D and J gene assignments followed IMGT definitions. Clonality, with values ranging from 0 to 1, was calculated as one minus the normalized Shannon entropy of productive rearrangement frequencies. Only overrepresented clonotypes making up at least 0.05% of each patient's repertoire were included in the public clonotype analysis. Repertoires from thirteen age-matched healthy donors in immuneACCESS were used as clonality controls. Held by TCRdb, this immuneACCESS table contains in-frame sequences only and omits some clones. Under half of the omission traces to an unresolved V gene where checked; the cause of the rest is unknown. The V and J calls and clone size come from that table; D and trimming were worked out from the DNA. This sample has 130,000 or so clones in its table, and roughly 83% of those were observed once. The ten most abundant clones make up 13% of the sample.

This entry comes from a study of cytotoxic CD8 clonotypes in ibrutinib-treated CLL (dated by TCRdb to about 2021). The study in broad terms: The cohort included around 16 treatment-naive and about a dozen relapsed/refractory patients; roughly 17 were IGHV unmutated. Partial responses were observed in 24 patients and complete responses in 2; after a median follow-up of roughly 62 months, remission was maintained in roughly 14 patients and progression was observed in approximately 12. The response samples were drawn at a median of roughly eleven months into treatment, with a range of roughly 6 to 40 months. Cryopreserved peripheral blood mononuclear cells were collected before treatment, at response, and at either disease progression or sustained remission. Every sample from remission and from progressive disease was obtained while the patients were still on ibrutinib. On average, each sample yielded 255,043 productive templates and tens of thousands of productive rearrangements. Longitudinal samples were available for about 30% of the roughly 90 trial participants. Results the study describes overall, beyond this receptor: Baseline clonality was found to be higher than that of age-matched healthy donors and was strongly correlated with circulating CD8+ T-cell counts. Sampling times were not matched between sustained-remission and progressing patients, and lymph node repertoires were not studied. An increase in clonality was observed at ibrutinib response, with clonality remaining stable during sustained remission and falling back toward baseline at progression. Public clonotypes were rare and either shrank or stayed stable during treatment, and the rise in clonality at ibrutinib response reflected expansion of private clonotypes.

The CDR3 has 19 amino acids, counting the end cysteine and phenylalanine. Left in the record is the CDR3 DNA by itself, 57 bases read in frame from the first base. At the junction V is shortened by 3 bases and J by 2 bases, with 25 bases in between. CDR1 SGHRS and CDR2 YFSETQ are derived from the germline V gene. This receptor was obtained from a human donor with chronic lymphocytic leukemia. The sample consisted of PBMCs, taken after 12 months of ibrutinib treatment. The rearranged segments are TRBV5-1 and TRBJ2-3; the D gene lacks a confident call. CDR3 reads: CASSWVYFSGAKPTDTQYF. The DNA reads as follows: TGCGCCAGCAGCTGGGTGTATTTTTCAGGCGCCAAACCCACAGATACGCAGTATTTT.